The rows below give T cell receptor beta chains drawn from one sample of a study of T-cell memory formation after mild COVID-19. A single record per CDR3 protein comes from TCRdb applying MiXCR to the 5' RACE reads. Of some 350,000 distinct CDR3 sequences listed, 10% to 15% are singletons. Material for sequencing was PBMCs or a T cell subset sorted from them (not recorded which). These receptors originate from a man aged 18 to 30 who had mild COVID-19 (a few samples of this study predate the infection). Cell type and time point are not known. The CDR3 runs from the conserved cysteine through the conserved F or W. D genes are given only for firm matches. A row's size may be missing; if present it is once, few, many or a size class.

D	V	size	J	CDR3	DNA
NA	TRBV20-1	few	TRBJ2-7	CSAKKGGHEQYF	TGCAGTGCTAAGAAAGGGGGGCACGAGCAGTACTTC
TRBD1	TRBV19	NA	TRBJ2-3	CASSMSQGAIGTDTQYF	TGTGCCAGTAGTATGAGTCAGGGGGCCATTGGCACAGATACGCAGTATTTT
NA	TRBV7-2	many	TRBJ2-5	CASSESGETQYF	TGTGCCAGCAGCGAGAGTGGGGAGACCCAGTACTTC
TRBD2	TRBV27	few	TRBJ2-5	CASSQLAGGGETQYF	TGTGCCAGCAGCCAACTAGCGGGGGGTGGAGAGACCCAGTACTTC
NA	TRBV27	NA	TRBJ2-5	CASTPQGGDQETQYF	TGTGCCAGCACCCCCCAGGGGGGAGACCAAGAGACCCAGTACTTC
TRBD1	TRBV10-3	few	TRBJ2-1	CAISRDSLYNEQFF	TGTGCCATCAGCCGGGACAGCCTCTACAATGAGCAGTTCTTC
NA	TRBV7-2	NA	TRBJ1-1	CASSLAGWDTEAFF	TGTGCCAGCAGCTTAGCTGGCTGGGACACTGAAGCTTTCTTT
TRBD2	TRBV27	NA	TRBJ2-7	CASKTGGTYEQYF	TGTGCCAGCAAGACGGGGGGGACCTACGAGCAGTACTTC
NA	TRBV5-1	few	TRBJ2-2	CASSLTGFLGELFF	TGCGCCAGCAGCTTGACAGGCTTTCTCGGGGAGCTGTTTTTT
NA	TRBV5-1	NA	TRBJ2-3	CASSLAGHFSTDTQYF	TGCGCCAGCAGCTTGGCGGGACACTTTAGCACAGATACGCAGTATTTT
NA	TRBV10-3	few	TRBJ1-1	CAISVKVDTEAFF	TGTGCCATCAGTGTAAAGGTTGACACTGAAGCTTTCTTT
TRBD1	TRBV12-3/TRBV12-4	few	TRBJ1-5	CASSFEGTDSYSNQPQHF	TGTGCCAGCAGTTTTGAGGGGACAGACTCCTATAGCAATCAGCCCCAGCATTTT
TRBD1	TRBV5-1	many	TRBJ2-3	CASSLATGGGTDTQYF	TGCGCCAGCAGCTTGGCGACAGGGGGCGGCACAGATACGCAGTATTTT
NA	TRBV6-5	few	TRBJ1-2	CASSYSKGSYGYTF	TGTGCCAGCAGTTACTCGAAGGGGTCCTATGGCTACACCTTC
NA	TRBV7-9	NA	TRBJ2-5	CASSVRLQGLYQETQYF	TGTGCCAGCAGCGTGAGACTACAGGGCCTGTACCAAGAGACCCAGTACTTC
NA	TRBV20-1	few	TRBJ2-2	CSARDPTRRTETGELFF	TGCAGTGCTAGGGATCCGACCCGCCGGACAGAAACCGGGGAGCTGTTTTTT
NA	TRBV19	NA	TRBJ1-1	CASSNLGNTEAFF	TGTGCCAGTAGTAACCTAGGGAACACTGAAGCTTTCTTT
NA	TRBV14	few	TRBJ1-5	CASSQGIGQPQHF	TGTGCCAGCAGCCAGGGGATAGGTCAGCCCCAGCATTTT
TRBD1	TRBV5-1	few	TRBJ2-4	CASSLTTGENIQYF	TGCGCCAGCAGCTTGACCACAGGGGAGAACATTCAGTACTTC
NA	TRBV5-5	few	TRBJ1-2	CASSRSLQNYGYTF	TGTGCCAGCAGCCGGTCGCTCCAAAACTATGGCTACACCTTC
NA	TRBV7-2	few	TRBJ1-5	CASSLARQQPQHF	TGTGCCAGCAGCTTAGCGCGGCAGCAGCCCCAGCATTTT
NA	TRBV10-1	NA	TRBJ1-1	CASSPDRPTEAFF	TGCGCCAGCAGCCCCGACAGGCCCACTGAAGCTTTCTTT
NA	TRBV18	NA	TRBJ1-1	CASSPMGTEAFF	TGTGCCAGCTCACCAATGGGAACTGAAGCTTTCTTT
TRBD2	TRBV3-1	NA	TRBJ2-1	CASSQRLAGGLNEQFF	TGTGCCAGCAGCCAGCGACTAGCGGGGGGGCTCAATGAGCAGTTCTTC
NA	TRBV5-1	few	TRBJ2-1	CASSVLAEEQFF	TGCGCCAGCAGCGTCTTAGCGGAAGAGCAGTTCTTC
NA	TRBV7-3	many	TRBJ2-2	CASSPNRFFGGGNSGELFF	TGTGCCAGCAGCCCCAACCGGTTTTTTGGAGGGGGGAACTCCGGGGAGCTGTTTTTT
TRBD1	TRBV24-1	NA	TRBJ1-1	CATSPSDRGETEAFF	TGTGCCACCAGTCCCTCTGACAGGGGAGAAACTGAAGCTTTCTTT
NA	TRBV7-2	few	TRBJ2-3	CASSLDVREAQYF	TGTGCCAGCAGCTTAGATGTCAGGGAGGCGCAGTATTTT
NA	TRBV7-9	NA	TRBJ2-5	CASSRRAGRETQYF	TGTGCCAGCAGCCGACGGGCAGGGCGGGAGACCCAGTACTTC
NA	TRBV6-5	NA	TRBJ2-7	CASSYPGYEQYF	TGTGCCAGCAGTTATCCTGGCTACGAGCAGTACTTC
NA	TRBV28	few	TRBJ2-3	CASNLGSSDTQYF	TGTGCCAGCAACTTGGGGAGCTCGGATACGCAGTATTTT
NA	TRBV12-3/TRBV12-4	NA	TRBJ1-1	CASSQPATEAFF	TGTGCCAGCAGCCAACCGGCCACTGAAGCTTTCTTT
NA	TRBV7-2	NA	TRBJ2-3	CASSLTGTTDTQYF	TGTGCCAGCAGCTTAACGGGGACCACAGATACGCAGTATTTT
NA	TRBV11-2	NA	TRBJ2-1	CASSLVGGRGYRNEQFF	TGTGCCAGCAGCTTAGTAGGGGGGAGGGGTTATAGAAATGAGCAGTTCTTC
NA	TRBV20-1	few	TRBJ1-2	CSARGGYDYTF	TGCAGTGCTAGAGGGGGGTATGACTACACCTTC
NA	TRBV6-5	few	TRBJ1-1	CASSYSPGWGVNTEAFF	TGTGCCAGCAGTTACTCTCCGGGATGGGGGGTGAACACTGAAGCTTTCTTT
NA	TRBV2	few	TRBJ2-6	CASMGNSGANVLTF	TGTGCCAGCATGGGCAACTCTGGGGCCAACGTCCTGACTTTC
NA	TRBV6-6	many	TRBJ2-6	CACRTDLAGANVLTF	TGTGCCTGTAGGACAGACCTAGCTGGGGCCAACGTCCTGACTTTC
NA	TRBV7-2	few	TRBJ2-5	CASSQGGGGAETQYF	TGTGCCAGCAGCCAGGGCGGAGGGGGCGCAGAGACCCAGTACTTC
TRBD2	TRBV5-1	many	TRBJ2-7	CASSLRSGALYEQYF	TGCGCCAGCAGCTTGAGGAGCGGGGCCCTCTACGAGCAGTACTTC
NA	TRBV20-1	many	TRBJ2-1	CSAPSPSEQFF	TGCAGTGCCCCATCCCCGAGTGAGCAGTTCTTC
NA	TRBV20-1	NA	TRBJ1-3	CSASRGSSGNTIYF	TGCAGTGCTAGTCGGGGTAGCTCTGGAAACACCATATATTTT
TRBD1	TRBV9	many	TRBJ1-2	CASSPRQGATRGYTF	TGTGCCAGCAGCCCAAGACAGGGGGCTACGCGGGGCTACACCTTC
NA	TRBV3-1	NA	TRBJ2-2	CASSQWTKEDTGELFF	TGTGCCAGCAGCCAATGGACAAAAGAGGACACCGGGGAGCTGTTTTTT
TRBD1	TRBV12-3/TRBV12-4	many	TRBJ2-7	CASNQGASYEQYF	TGTGCCAGCAACCAGGGGGCCTCCTACGAGCAGTACTTC
NA	TRBV12-3/TRBV12-4	few	TRBJ2-1	CASSIRPDSYNEQFF	TGTGCCAGCAGTATACGACCCGACTCCTACAATGAGCAGTTCTTC
TRBD2	TRBV5-1	few	TRBJ2-3	CASSPSGGVADTQYF	TGCGCCAGCAGCCCCAGCGGGGGGGTTGCAGATACGCAGTATTTT
NA	TRBV7-3	NA	TRBJ2-3	CASSLSGGRTDTQYF	TGTGCCAGCAGCTTAAGTGGGGGACGCACAGATACGCAGTATTTT
TRBD1	TRBV6-2/TRBV6-3	few	TRBJ2-1	CASSRTGANEQFF	TGTGCCAGCAGCCGCACAGGGGCGAATGAGCAGTTCTTC